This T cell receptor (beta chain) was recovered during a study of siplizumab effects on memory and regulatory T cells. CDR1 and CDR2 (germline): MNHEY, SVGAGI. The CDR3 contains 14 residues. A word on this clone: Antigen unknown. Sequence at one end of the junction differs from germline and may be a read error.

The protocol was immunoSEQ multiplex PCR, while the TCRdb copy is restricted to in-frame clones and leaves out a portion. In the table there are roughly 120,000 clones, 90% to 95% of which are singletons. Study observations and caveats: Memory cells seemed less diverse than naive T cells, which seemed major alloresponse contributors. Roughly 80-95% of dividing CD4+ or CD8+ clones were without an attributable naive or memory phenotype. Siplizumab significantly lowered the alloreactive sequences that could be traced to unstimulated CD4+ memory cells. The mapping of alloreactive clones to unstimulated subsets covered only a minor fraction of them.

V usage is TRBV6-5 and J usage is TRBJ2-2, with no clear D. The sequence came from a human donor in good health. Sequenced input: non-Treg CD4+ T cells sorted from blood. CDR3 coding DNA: TGTGCCGGCAGACCAGCTAGAAACACCGGGGAGCTGTTTTTT. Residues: CAGRPARNTGELFF.